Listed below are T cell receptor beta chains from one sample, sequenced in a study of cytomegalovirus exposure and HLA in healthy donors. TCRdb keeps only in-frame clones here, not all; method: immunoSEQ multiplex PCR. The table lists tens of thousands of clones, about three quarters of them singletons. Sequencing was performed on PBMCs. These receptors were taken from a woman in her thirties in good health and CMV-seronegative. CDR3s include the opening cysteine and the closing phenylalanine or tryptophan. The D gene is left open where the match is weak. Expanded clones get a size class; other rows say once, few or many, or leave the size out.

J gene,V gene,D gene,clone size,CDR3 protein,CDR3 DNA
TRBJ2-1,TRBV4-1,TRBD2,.,CASSQDGLAVIYNEQFF,TGCGCCAGCAGCCAAGATGGCCTAGCGGTAATCTACAATGAGCAGTTCTTC
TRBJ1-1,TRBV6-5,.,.,CASSPGHATEAFF,TGTGCCAGCAGTCCGGGACACGCCACTGAAGCTTTCTTT
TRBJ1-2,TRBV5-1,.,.,CASSLQPEGGMGYTF,TGCGCCAGCAGCTTGCAACCGGAAGGAGGGATGGGCTACACCTTC
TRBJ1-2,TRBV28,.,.,CASSQLAGNTYGYTF,TGTGCCAGCAGCCAACTGGCAGGGAATACCTATGGCTACACCTTC
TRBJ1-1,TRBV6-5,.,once,CASSYRGSMNTEAFF,TGTGCCAGCAGTTACAGGGGTAGTATGAACACTGAAGCTTTCTTT
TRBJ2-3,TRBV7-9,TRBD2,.,CASSLGDGRAIDTQYF,TGTGCCAGCAGCTTAGGAGACGGGAGGGCCATAGATACGCAGTATTTT
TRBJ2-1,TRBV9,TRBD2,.,CASSKTSGYYNEQFF,TGTGCCAGCAGCAAGACTAGCGGTTACTACAATGAGCAGTTCTTC
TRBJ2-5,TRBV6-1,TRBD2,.,CASSESTSGGIETQYF,TGTGCCAGCAGTGAATCGACTAGCGGGGGTATAGAGACCCAGTACTTC
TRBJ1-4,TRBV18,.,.,CASSPGHGGLIEKLFF,TGTGCCAGCTCACCAGGTCATGGGGGGTTGATCGAAAAACTGTTTTTT
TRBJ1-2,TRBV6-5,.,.,CASSYLQDNYGYTF,TGTGCCAGCAGTTACCTACAGGATAACTATGGCTACACCTTC
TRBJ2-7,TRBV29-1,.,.,CSVEEGSYEQYF,TGCAGCGTTGAGGAGGGCTCCTACGAGCAGTACTTC
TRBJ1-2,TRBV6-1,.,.,CASSIRDGYTF,TGTGCCAGCAGTATCCGGGATGGCTACACCTTC
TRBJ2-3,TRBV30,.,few,CAWKSDVADTQYF,TGTGCCTGGAAAAGCGATGTAGCAGATACGCAGTATTTT
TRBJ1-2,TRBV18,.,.,CASSSRTADYGYTF,TGTGCCAGCTCATCACGAACAGCTGACTATGGCTACACCTTC
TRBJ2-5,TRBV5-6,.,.,CASSLRVAAETQYF,TGTGCCAGCAGCTTGCGGGTCGCCGCCGAGACCCAGTACTTC
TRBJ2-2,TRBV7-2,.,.,CASSLDAGRTGELFF,TGTGCCAGCAGCTTAGATGCGGGGCGCACCGGGGAGCTGTTTTTT
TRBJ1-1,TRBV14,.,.,CASSLTGLRRENTEAFF,TGTGCCAGCAGCCTCACGGGACTCCGGAGGGAGAACACTGAAGCTTTCTTT
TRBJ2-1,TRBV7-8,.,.,CASSLAASYNEQFF,TGTGCCAGCAGCTTGGCGGCCTCCTACAATGAGCAGTTCTTC
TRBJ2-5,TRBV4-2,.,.,CASSQDSDQPGAQYF,TGTGCCAGCAGCCAAGATTCAGACCAACCCGGGGCCCAGTACTTC
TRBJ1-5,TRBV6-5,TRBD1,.,CASSRQGGAWPQHF,TGTGCCAGCAGTCGACAGGGGGGTGCATGGCCCCAGCATTTT
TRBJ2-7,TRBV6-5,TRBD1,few,CASSSGTGNIHEQYF,TGTGCCAGCAGCTCCGGGACAGGGAATATCCACGAGCAGTACTTC
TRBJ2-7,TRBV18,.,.,CASSPTTHYEQYF,TGTGCCAGCTCACCAACTACTCATTACGAGCAGTACTTC
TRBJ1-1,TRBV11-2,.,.,CASSFVLNTEAFF,TGTGCCAGCAGCTTCGTCTTGAACACTGAAGCTTTCTTT
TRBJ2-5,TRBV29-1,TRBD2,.,CSVDGGNQETQYF,TGCAGCGTTGACGGGGGGAACCAAGAGACCCAGTACTTC
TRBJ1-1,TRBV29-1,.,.,CSVGTFNTEAFF,TGCAGCGTCGGGACATTTAACACTGAAGCTTTCTTT
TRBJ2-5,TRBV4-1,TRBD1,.,CASSQEWTGGPSQETQYF,TGCGCCAGCAGCCAAGAGTGGACAGGGGGCCCTTCCCAAGAGACCCAGTACTTC